This TCR beta chain comes out of a study of blood T cell repertoires in COVID-19. Turning to the study itself: COVID-19 samples collected from the United States, Italy and Spain covered acute and convalescent phases. The analysed material was cDNA or gDNA that came from T cells, B-cell-depleted T cells, or PBMCs.

This CDR3 spans 14 amino acids. Germline assignment: CDR1 MNHEY and CDR2 SMNVEV (reference sequence). V lost 6 bases, J lost 2 bases, and 1 base stayed unmatched. Per the authors' pipeline: From reference gene primer amplification, estimates of nucleated cell counts were derived. The data were produced by immunoSEQ multiplex PCR, yet TCRdb's version contains in-frame clones alone and is incomplete. V and J calls and clone size follow that table, whereas D and trimming were derived from the DNA. The repertoire has around 140,000 clones, about four fifths of them found once; the top ten carry about 1.5%.

The rearrangement joins TRBV27 to TRBJ2-1; 10 positions agree with TRBD2. Sequenced sample: peripheral blood. The TCR comes from a man in his 60s with acute or convalescent COVID-19. The CDR3 DNA reads TGTGCCAGCAGGAGCGGGGGGGCCTACAATGAGCAGTTCTTC. Its translation: CASRSGGAYNEQFF.